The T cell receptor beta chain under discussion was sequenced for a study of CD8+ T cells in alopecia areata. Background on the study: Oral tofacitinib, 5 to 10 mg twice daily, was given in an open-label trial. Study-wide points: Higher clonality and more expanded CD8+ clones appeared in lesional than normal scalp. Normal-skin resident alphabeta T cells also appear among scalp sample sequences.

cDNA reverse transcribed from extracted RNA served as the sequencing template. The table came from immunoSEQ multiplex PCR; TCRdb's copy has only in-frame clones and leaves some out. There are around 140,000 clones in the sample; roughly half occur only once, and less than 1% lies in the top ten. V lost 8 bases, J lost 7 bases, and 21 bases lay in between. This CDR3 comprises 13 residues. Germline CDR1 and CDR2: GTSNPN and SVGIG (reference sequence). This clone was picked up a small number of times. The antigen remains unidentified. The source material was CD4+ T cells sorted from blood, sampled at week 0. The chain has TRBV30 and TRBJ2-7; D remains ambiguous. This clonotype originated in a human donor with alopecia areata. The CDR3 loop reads CALTPLGAKEQYF. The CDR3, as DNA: TGTGCCCTGACGCCGCTAGGTGCGAAGGAGCAGTACTTC.